This T cell receptor beta chain was documented in a study of blood T cell repertoires in COVID-19. Across the study: Acute-phase and convalescent COVID-19 samples originated in the United States, Italy and Spain. PBMCs, B-cell-depleted T cells, or T cells were the source of the cDNA or gDNA that made up the material.

In the original analysis: Scientists estimated how many nucleated cells there were by amplifying reference gene primers. Generated by immunoSEQ multiplex PCR, the TCRdb table keeps only in-frame clones and is missing some. D and trimming were read from the DNA, whereas the V and J calls and clone size are those reported in that table. The sample contains hundreds of thousands of clones, 86% of which appear only once. The CDR3 runs to 18 residues. Germline V gene data show CDR1 as LNHDA and CDR2 as SQIVND (reference sequence). V was clipped by 6 bases and J by 0 bases; unmatched bases: 10. The chain recombines TRBV19 with TRBJ1-5; 11 bases are a match to TRBD1. The sequence was collected from a woman aged 25 to 39 with active or convalescent COVID-19. Input material: peripheral blood. CDR3 residues: CASRPGQGDLYSNQPQHF. CDR3 DNA sequence: TGTGCCAGTAGGCCGGGACAGGGGGACTTGTATAGCAATCAGCCCCAGCATTTT. Based on the CDR3 plus reference TRBV19 and TRBJ1-5, the full variable domain is DGGITQSPKYLFRKEGQNVTLSCEQNLNHDAMYWYRQDPGQGLRLIYYSQIVNDFQKGDIAEGYSVSREKKESFPLTVTSAQKNPTAFYLCASRPGQGDLYSNQPQHFGDGTRLSIL.